The 22 T cell receptor beta chains in this list originate from one sample, sequenced in a study of CD8 T cells in Susac syndrome. RNA, at about 0.45 to 1 ug, was reverse transcribed with random hexamers. TCRdb analysed the immunoSEQ multiplex PCR reads with MiXCR anew, one entry per CDR3 protein. The sample contains 100,000 to 150,000 distinct CDR3 sequences, over 90% of which appear only once. The sequencing sample was made of CD8+ T cells from PBMCs. These receptors were taken from a human donor with multiple sclerosis.

The genes are TRBV12-3 or TRBV12-4 and TRBJ2-1; D uncertain. This CDR3 region has 13 residues. The germline V and J ends were trimmed by 5 bases and 3 bases, with 8 bases remaining between them. CDR3 amino acids: CASSNQNYNEQFF. CDR3 sequence (DNA): TGTGCCAGCAGTAACCAAAACTACAATGAGCAGTTCTTC.

The V gene is TRBV4-1, the J gene TRBJ2-7; no definite D call. The germline gives CDR1 MGHRA, CDR2 YSYEKL. Trimming stripped 0 bases from V and 3 bases from J, with 9 bases between. CDR3 length: 14 amino acids. The CDR3 here is CASSQDPLVYEQYF. The CDR3 nucleotides read TGCGCCAGCAGCCAAGATCCCCTGGTCTACGAGCAGTACTTC.

V usage is TRBV19 and J usage is TRBJ1-2, with D uncertain. V was shortened by 5 bases and J by 4 bases, with 14 bases between the two germline ends. The length of the CDR3 is 14 residues. The germline V gene has CDR1 LNHDA and CDR2 SQIVND (reference sequence). CDR3 DNA: TGTGCCAGTAGTGTATACGACCCGACCTATGGCTACACCTTC. It translates to CASSVYDPTYGYTF.

The chain is built from TRBV9 and TRBJ2-5; 12 positions agree with TRBD2. The CDR3 covers 15 residues. Germline values: CDR1 SGDLS, CDR2 YYNGEE. J lost 4 bases, V lost 5 bases, and 6 bases had no gene match. The CDR3 DNA sequence: TGTGCCAGCAGTCTAGCGGGGGGGCGGGGAGAGACCCAGTACTTC. Amino acid sequence: CASSLAGGRGETQYF.

The chain is built from TRBV14 and TRBJ2-1; D is perhaps TRBD2 (5 bases). This CDR3 is 13 amino acids long. With 4 bases removed from V and 10 bases from J, the gap between germline ends came to 14 bases. Germline CDR1 reads SGHDN; CDR2 reads FVKESK. The chain's CDR3 is CASSRKGGREQFF. The DNA of the CDR3 is TGTGCCAGCAGCCGGAAAGGCGGGCGCGAGCAGTTCTTC.

This chain joins TRBV13 and TRBJ2-5, with 14 nucleotides matching TRBD2. This CDR3 has 16 residues. Germline CDR1 and CDR2: PRHDT and FYEKMQ (reference sequence). Unmatched junction bases numbered 4, after V lost 4 bases and J lost 3 bases. CDR3 sequence: CASSWGTSGSEETQYF. In DNA form, the CDR3 reads TGTGCCAGCAGCTGGGGGACTAGCGGGAGCGAAGAGACCCAGTACTTC.

The chain has TRBV7-9 and TRBJ1-4; D perhaps matches TRBD1 (6 bases). The CDR3 contains 16 residues. CDR1 is SEHNR and CDR2 is FQNEAQ in the germline V gene (reference sequence). V was clipped by 5 bases and J by 6 bases, with 19 bases between them. The DNA for the CDR3 is TGTGCCAGCAGCCAGGGGCAGGGGCAACGTCATGAAAAACTGTTTTTT. It encodes CASSQGQGQRHEKLFF.

The V and J genes are TRBV27 and TRBJ2-4; D is perhaps TRBD1 (5 bases). CDR3 length equals 15 residues. Germline CDR1 MNHEY, CDR2 SMNVEV (reference sequence). Trimming shortened V by 2 bases and J by 6 bases, and 14 bases separated the two germline ends. Written as DNA, the CDR3 is TGTGCCAGCAGTTTAACTGCCAGGGTTGCAAACATTCAGTACTTC. It specifies CASSLTARVANIQYF.

As regards this clonotype: Sequence at one end of the junction differs from germline and may be a read error. This chain uses TRBV20-1 with TRBJ1-2, with unresolved D. The V gene's germline CDR1 is DFQATT and CDR2 SNEGSKA (reference sequence). The CDR3 has 12 residues. The CDR3 reads CSAPLGAYDYTF. The CDR3 nucleotides are TGCAGTGCCCCGCTGGGAGCGTATGACTACACCTTC.

The chain combines TRBV27 with TRBJ1-2, with 7 bases aligning to TRBD1. The CDR3 length is 15 residues. Trimming removed 5 bases from V and 0 bases from J; junction bases left unmatched: 6. CDR1 MNHEY and CDR2 SMNVEV come from the germline V gene (reference sequence). The CDR3 spells CASSSRTGSNYGYTF. The CDR3 region has the DNA TGTGCCAGCAGTAGCCGGACAGGCTCTAACTATGGCTACACCTTC.

This chain uses TRBV29-1 with TRBJ2-3; TRBD1 matches 7 bases. V was clipped by 3 bases and J by 2 bases; unmatched bases: 8. The V gene's germline CDR1 is SQVTM and CDR2 ANQGSEA. The CDR3 runs 15 residues. The CDR3 loop is CSVEGQSQSTDTQYF. CDR3 in DNA: TGCAGCGTTGAGGGACAGAGTCAATCCACAGATACGCAGTATTTT.

This chain joins TRBV19 and TRBJ2-2; 9 nucleotides align to TRBD1. CDR1 and CDR2 from the germline V gene are LNHDA and SQIVND (reference sequence). The CDR3 length is 15 residues. Trimming at V came to 7 bases and at J to 4 bases, leaving 7 bases not matched to a gene. Written as DNA, the CDR3 is TGTGCCAGTATGGCGGACAGGGGATCCACCGGGGAGCTGTTTTTT. Translated, it gives CASMADRGSTGELFF.

The chain couples TRBV5-1 to TRBJ2-1; the D gene is possibly TRBD2 (7 bases). The CDR3 has 15 residues. Germline V lookup: CDR1 SGHRS, CDR2 YFSETQ. The V end lost 3 bases, the J end lost 5 bases, and 15 bases lay between the germline ends. CDR3 in amino acids: CASSSRGGDHNEQFF. The CDR3 coding sequence is TGCGCCAGCAGCTCTAGGGGGGGCGACCACAATGAGCAGTTCTTC.

This chain connects TRBV7-9 to TRBJ2-1; 7 positions agree with TRBD1. Germline-derived CDR1 and CDR2 are SEHNR and FQNEAQ (reference sequence). The CDR3 runs 15 residues. V trimming: 2 bases; J trimming: 7 bases; junction bases outside the gene matches: 8. DNA for the CDR3: TGTGCCAGCAGCTTACAGGGGGTATCAGGAAATGAGCAGTTCTTC. As protein: CASSLQGVSGNEQFF.

The V gene is TRBV27, the J gene TRBJ1-1, with 12 bases identical to TRBD1. CDR1 is MNHEY and CDR2 is SMNVEV in the germline V gene (reference sequence). V shed 1 base, J shed 1 base, and the junction held 4 bases outside the gene matches. The CDR3 totals 17 residues. The CDR3 sequence: CASSLLGQGARNTEAFF. Here the CDR3 DNA reads TGTGCCAGCAGTTTATTGGGACAGGGGGCTCGGAACACTGAAGCTTTCTTT.

The V gene is TRBV5-6, the J gene TRBJ1-1; 8 bases agree with TRBD1. This CDR3 region has 16 residues. Germline CDR1 reads SGHDT; CDR2 reads YYEEEE. Losses at the gene ends were 0 bases for V and 4 bases for J; bases not matched to a gene: 8. In DNA, the CDR3 is TGTGCCAGCAGCTTGGTGGCAGGGGGCGCCGGCACTGAAGCTTTCTTT. Translated: CASSLVAGGAGTEAFF.

The chain is built from TRBV7-9 and TRBJ2-2; D possibly corresponds to TRBD2 (6 bases). The V end lost 7 bases, the J end lost 9 bases, and 18 bases lay between the germline ends. Germline V gene data show CDR1 as SEHNR and CDR2 as FQNEAQ (reference sequence). This CDR3 comprises 14 residues. CDR3 amino acids: CASNDRDFPWELFF. As DNA, the CDR3 is TGTGCCAGCAACGACCGGGACTTCCCCTGGGAGCTGTTTTTT.

This chain joins TRBV6-6 and TRBJ1-5; D is ambiguous. The CDR3 extends over 13 amino acids. Germline-derived CDR1 and CDR2 are MNHNY and SVGAGI (reference sequence). The V gene lost 6 bases and the J gene lost 0 bases, with 6 bases spanning the gap. The CDR3 spells CASSQTSNQPQHF. DNA for the CDR3: TGTGCCAGCAGCCAGACTAGCAATCAGCCCCAGCATTTT.

This clonotype was observed once. The chain couples TRBV7-9 to TRBJ2-1, with no clear D. V lost 4 bases to trimming and J lost 0 bases, with 13 bases between them. The CDR3 has 16 amino acids. CDR1 and CDR2 from the germline V gene are SEHNR and FQNEAQ (reference sequence). CDR3 amino acids: CASSSSKVGSYNEQFF. The CDR3 DNA reads as TGTGCCAGCAGCTCATCCAAGGTGGGCTCCTACAATGAGCAGTTCTTC.

The chain recombines TRBV2 with TRBJ2-7; D remains ambiguous. The CDR3 extends over 11 amino acids. The V gene lost 10 bases and the J gene lost 4 bases, with 11 bases spanning the gap. Germline loops: CDR1 SNHLY, CDR2 FYNNEI. The CDR3 nucleotides are TGTGCCATCATAGTCCATTACGAGCAGTACGTC. Its translation is CAIIVHYEQYV.

The rearrangement uses TRBV9 and TRBJ2-2; 9 nucleotides match TRBD2. Trimming removed 3 bases from V and 7 bases from J; junction bases left unmatched: 10. The CDR3 covers 16 residues. Germline CDR1 is SGDLS and CDR2 is YYNGEE. CDR3 bases: TGTGCCAGCAGCGGTGGTAGCGGGAGAAGGGTCGGGGAGCTGTTTTTT. Translation: CASSGGSGRRVGELFF.

The chain combines TRBV7-9 with TRBJ2-7; D assignment may be TRBD1 or TRBD2 (5 bases each). CDR3 length equals 12 residues. The V end lost 5 bases, the J end lost 6 bases, and 11 bases lay between the germline ends. Germline lookup yields CDR1 SEHNR and CDR2 FQNEAQ (reference sequence). CDR3 in DNA: TGTGCCAGCAGCCCTCCGGGGCCCGAGCAGTACTTC. Its translation is CASSPPGPEQYF.